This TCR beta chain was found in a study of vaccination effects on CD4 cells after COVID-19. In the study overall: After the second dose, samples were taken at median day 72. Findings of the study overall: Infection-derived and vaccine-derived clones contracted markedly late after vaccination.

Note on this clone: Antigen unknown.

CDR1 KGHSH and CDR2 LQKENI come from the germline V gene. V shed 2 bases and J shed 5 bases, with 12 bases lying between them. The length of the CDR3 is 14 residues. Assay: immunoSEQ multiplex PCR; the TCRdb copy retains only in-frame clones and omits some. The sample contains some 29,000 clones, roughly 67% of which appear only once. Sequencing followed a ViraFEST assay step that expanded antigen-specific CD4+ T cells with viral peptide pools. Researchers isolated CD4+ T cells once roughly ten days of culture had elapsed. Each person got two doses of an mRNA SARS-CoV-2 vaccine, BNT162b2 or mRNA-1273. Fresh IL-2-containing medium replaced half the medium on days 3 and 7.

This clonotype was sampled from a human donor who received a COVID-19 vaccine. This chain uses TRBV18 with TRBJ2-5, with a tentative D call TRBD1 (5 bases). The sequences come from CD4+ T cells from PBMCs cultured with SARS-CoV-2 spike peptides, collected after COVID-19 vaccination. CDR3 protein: CASSPDSPKETQYF. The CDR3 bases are TGTGCCAGCTCACCAGACAGCCCCAAGGAGACCCAGTACTTC. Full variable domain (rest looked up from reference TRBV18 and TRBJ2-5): NAGVMQNPRHLVRRRGQEARLRCSPMKGHSHVYWYRQLPEEGLKFMVYLQKENIIDESGMPKERFSAEFPKEGPSILRIQQVVRGDSAAYFCASSPDSPKETQYFGPGTRLLVL.